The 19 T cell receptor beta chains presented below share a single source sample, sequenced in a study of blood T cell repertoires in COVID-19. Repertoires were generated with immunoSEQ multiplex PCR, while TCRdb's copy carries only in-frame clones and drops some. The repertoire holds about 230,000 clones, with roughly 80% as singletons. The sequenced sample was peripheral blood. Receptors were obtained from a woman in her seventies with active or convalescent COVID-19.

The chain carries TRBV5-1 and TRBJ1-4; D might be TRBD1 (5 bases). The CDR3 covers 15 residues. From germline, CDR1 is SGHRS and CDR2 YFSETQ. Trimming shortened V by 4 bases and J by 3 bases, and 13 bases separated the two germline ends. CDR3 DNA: TGCGCCAGCAGCCCGGCGGGGGGGTCTAATGAAAAACTGTTTTTT. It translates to CASSPAGGSNEKLFF.

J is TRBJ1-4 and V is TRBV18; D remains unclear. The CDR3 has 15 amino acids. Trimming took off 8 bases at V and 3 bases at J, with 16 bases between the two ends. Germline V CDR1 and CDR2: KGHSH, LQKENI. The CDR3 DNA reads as TGTGCCAGCCTCGGTCCGGGGAAAGCTAATGAAAAACTGTTTTTT. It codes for CASLGPGKANEKLFF.

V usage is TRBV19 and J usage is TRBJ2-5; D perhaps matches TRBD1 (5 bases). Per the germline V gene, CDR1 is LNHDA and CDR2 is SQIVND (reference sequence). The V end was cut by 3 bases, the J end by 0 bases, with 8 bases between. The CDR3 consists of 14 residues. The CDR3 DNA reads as TGTGCCAGTAGTATGGCCAGGGACCAAGAGACCCAGTACTTC. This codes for CASSMARDQETQYF.

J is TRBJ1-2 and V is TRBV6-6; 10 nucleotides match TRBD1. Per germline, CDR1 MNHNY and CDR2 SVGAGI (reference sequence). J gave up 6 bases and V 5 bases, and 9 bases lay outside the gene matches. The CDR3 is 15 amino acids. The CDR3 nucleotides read TGTGCCAGCAGTAGCCCGACCGACAGGGGGCATGGCTACACCTTC. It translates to CASSSPTDRGHGYTF.

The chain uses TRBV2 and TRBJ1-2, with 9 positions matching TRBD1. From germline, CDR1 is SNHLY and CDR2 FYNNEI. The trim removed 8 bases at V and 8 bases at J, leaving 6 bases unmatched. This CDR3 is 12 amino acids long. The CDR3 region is CASGGQGSGYTF. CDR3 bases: TGTGCCAGCGGGGGACAGGGAAGCGGCTACACCTTC.

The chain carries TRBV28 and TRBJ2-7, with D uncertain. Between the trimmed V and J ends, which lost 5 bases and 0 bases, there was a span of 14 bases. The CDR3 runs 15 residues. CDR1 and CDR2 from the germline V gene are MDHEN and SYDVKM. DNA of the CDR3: TGTGCCAGCAGTCCAGGTTACCTGAGCTCCTACGAGCAGTACTTC. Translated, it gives CASSPGYLSSYEQYF. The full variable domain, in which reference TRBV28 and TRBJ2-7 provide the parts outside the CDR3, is DVKVTQSSRYLVKRTGEKVFLECVQDMDHENMFWYRQDPGLGLRLIYFSYDVKMKEKGDIPEGYSVSREKKERFSLILESASTNQTSMYLCASSPGYLSSYEQYFGPGTRLTVT.

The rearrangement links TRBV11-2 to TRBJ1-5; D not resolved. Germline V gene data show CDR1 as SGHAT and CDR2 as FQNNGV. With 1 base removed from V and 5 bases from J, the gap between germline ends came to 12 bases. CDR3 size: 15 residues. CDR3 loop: CASSLGAGWDQPQHF. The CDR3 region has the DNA TGTGCCAGCAGCTTAGGGGCAGGATGGGATCAGCCCCAGCATTTT. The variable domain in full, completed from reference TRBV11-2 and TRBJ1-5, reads EAGVAQSPRYKIIEKRQSVAFWCNPISGHATLYWYQQILGQGPKLLIQFQNNGVVDDSQLPKDRFSAERLKGVDSTLKIQPAKLEDSAVYLCASSLGAGWDQPQHFGDGTRLSIL.

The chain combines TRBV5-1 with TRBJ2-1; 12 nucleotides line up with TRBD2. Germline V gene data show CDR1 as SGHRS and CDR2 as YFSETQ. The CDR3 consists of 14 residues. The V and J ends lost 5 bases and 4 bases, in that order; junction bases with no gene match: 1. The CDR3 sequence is CASRTSGGYNEQFF. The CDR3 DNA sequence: TGCGCCAGCAGGACTAGCGGGGGATACAATGAGCAGTTCTTC.

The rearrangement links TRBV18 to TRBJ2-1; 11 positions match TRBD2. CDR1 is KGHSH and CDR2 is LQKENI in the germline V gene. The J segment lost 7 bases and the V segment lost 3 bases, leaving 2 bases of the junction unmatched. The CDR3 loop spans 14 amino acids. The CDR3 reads CASSPSSGGNEQFF. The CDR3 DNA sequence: TGTGCCAGCTCACCTTCTAGCGGGGGGAATGAGCAGTTCTTC.

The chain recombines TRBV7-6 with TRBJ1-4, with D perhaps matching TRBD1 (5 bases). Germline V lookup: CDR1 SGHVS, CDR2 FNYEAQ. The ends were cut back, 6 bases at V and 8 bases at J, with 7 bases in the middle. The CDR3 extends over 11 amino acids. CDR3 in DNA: TGTGCCAGCAGTAAGGGGGAAAAACTGTTTTTT. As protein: CASSKGEKLFF.

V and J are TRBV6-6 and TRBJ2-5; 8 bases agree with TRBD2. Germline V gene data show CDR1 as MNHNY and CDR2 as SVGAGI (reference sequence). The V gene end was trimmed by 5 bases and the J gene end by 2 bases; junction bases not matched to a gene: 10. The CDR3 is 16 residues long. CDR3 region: CASSGSLAGEQETQYF. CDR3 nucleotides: TGTGCCAGCAGTGGAAGCCTAGCGGGTGAGCAAGAGACCCAGTACTTC.

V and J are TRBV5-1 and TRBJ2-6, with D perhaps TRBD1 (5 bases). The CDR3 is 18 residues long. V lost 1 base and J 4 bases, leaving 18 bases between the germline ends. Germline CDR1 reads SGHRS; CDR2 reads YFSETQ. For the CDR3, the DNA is TGCGCCAGCAGCTTGTTAGGGGCAGTTTATCAGGGGGCCAACGTCCTGACTTTC. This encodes CASSLLGAVYQGANVLTF.

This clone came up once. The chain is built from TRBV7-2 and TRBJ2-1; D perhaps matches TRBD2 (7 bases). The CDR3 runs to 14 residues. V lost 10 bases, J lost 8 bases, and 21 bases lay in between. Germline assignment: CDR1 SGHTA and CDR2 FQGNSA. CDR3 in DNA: TGTGCCACCCGTCGGGGGGCAATTAGCGATGAGCAGTTCTTC. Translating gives CATRRGAISDEQFF.

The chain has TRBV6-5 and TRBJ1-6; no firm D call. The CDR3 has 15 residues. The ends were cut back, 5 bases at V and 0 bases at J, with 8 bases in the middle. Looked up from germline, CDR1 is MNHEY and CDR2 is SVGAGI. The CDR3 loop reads CASSLESSYNSPLHF. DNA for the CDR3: TGTGCCAGCAGTCTCGAGAGCTCCTATAATTCACCCCTCCACTTT.

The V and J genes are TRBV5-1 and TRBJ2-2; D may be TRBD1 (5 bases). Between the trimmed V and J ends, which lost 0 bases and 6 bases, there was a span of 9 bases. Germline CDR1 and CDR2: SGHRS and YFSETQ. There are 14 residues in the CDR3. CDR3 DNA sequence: TGCGCCAGCAGCTTGGTTCAGGGTGCCGGGGAGCTGTTTTTT. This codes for CASSLVQGAGELFF.

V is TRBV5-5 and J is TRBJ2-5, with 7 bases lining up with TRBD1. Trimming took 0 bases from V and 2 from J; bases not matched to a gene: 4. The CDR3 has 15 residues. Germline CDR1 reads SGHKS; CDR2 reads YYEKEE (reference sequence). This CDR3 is CASSLEGTAQETQYF. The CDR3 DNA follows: TGTGCCAGCAGCTTGGAGGGGACAGCTCAAGAGACCCAGTACTTC.

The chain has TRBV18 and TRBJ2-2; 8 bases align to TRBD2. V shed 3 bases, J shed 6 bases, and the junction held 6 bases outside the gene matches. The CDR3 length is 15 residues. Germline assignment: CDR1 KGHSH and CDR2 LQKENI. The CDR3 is CASSPPGGIAGELFF. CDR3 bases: TGTGCCAGCTCACCTCCGGGAGGGATTGCCGGGGAGCTGTTTTTT.

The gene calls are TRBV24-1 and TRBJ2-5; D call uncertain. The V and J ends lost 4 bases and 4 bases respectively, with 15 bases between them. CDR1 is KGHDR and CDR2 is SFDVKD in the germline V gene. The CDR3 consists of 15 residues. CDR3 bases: TGTGCCACCAGTGACCCGTCCAAGGCGGCAGAGACCCAGTACTTC. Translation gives CATSDPSKAAETQYF.

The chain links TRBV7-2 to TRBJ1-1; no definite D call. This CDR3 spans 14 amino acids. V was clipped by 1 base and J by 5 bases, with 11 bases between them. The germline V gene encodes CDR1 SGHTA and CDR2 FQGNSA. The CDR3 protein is CASSLVRAGTEAFF. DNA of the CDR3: TGTGCCAGCAGCTTAGTAAGGGCGGGTACTGAAGCTTTCTTT. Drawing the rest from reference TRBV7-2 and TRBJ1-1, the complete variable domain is GAGVSQSPSNKVTEKGKDVELRCDPISGHTALYWYRQSLGQGLEFLIYFQGNSAPDKSGLPSDRFSAERTGGSVSTLTIQRTQQEDSAVYLCASSLVRAGTEAFFGQGTRLTVV.